This entry concerns a single T cell receptor beta chain. This receptor's antigen is unknown. No base-level quality is on record; no much larger clone is a single base apart. CDR1 and CDR2 are drawn from the germline V gene (reference sequence): LNHDA, SQIVND. From the cysteine through the phenylalanine, the CDR3 covers 15 amino acids. Only the CDR3 DNA stays, 45 bases, in frame from base 1. V gives up 2 bases and J gives up 1 base, and the segment between their germline ends measures 6 bases. The sample's time point label is to be understood as: baseline before oral tofacitinib. Lesional scalp punch biopsies and peripheral blood were collected from alopecia areata patients. PBMCs were isolated by density centrifugation and stained for CD3, CD4 and CD8, after which CD4+ and CD8+ T cells were sorted on a FACSAria. The data derive from a study of CD8+ T cells in alopecia areata (dated by TCRdb to between 2018 and 2020). Looking at the study overall: Treated patients were enrolled in an open-label pilot trial of oral tofacitinib at 5 to 10 mg twice daily for moderate-to-severe alopecia areata. Tofacitinib was given for 6 to 18 months, followed by 6 months of follow-up off drug to assess delayed response and recurrence. Human TCRbeta sequencing covered scalp tissue and sorted CD4+ and CD8+ peripheral blood T cells from patchy and totalis/universalis alopecia areata patients and healthy controls. Biopsies were taken from tofacitinib-treated patients at baseline and again at 4 and 24 weeks into treatment, and several of those patients also had a later scalp biopsy. Scalp clonality was compared among normal scalp (n=4), patchy alopecia areata scalp (n=8), and alopecia totalis/universalis scalp (n=8). In both human patients and the C3H/HeJ mouse model, the study applied high-throughput TCRbeta sequencing to look at T cell clonal expansion in alopecia areata. TCRbeta CDR3 regions were amplified by immunoSEQ multiplex PCR with 35 Vbeta forward and 13 Jbeta reverse primers. RNA came from the PAXgene miRNA kit for fixed scalp, the miRNeasy kit for PBMCs, and the RNeasy kit for mouse skin.

Library generation was performed with the immunoSEQ multiplex PCR assay. RNA was extracted from all samples and reverse transcribed into cDNA as template for TCR sequencing. First-strand cDNA was synthesized with SuperScript III using a 2:1 mix of oligo-dT and random hexamers. A synthetic immune receptor repertoire was used to measure amplification bias, and any remaining bias was corrected computationally. In the source study's methods: After raw reads were preprocessed to remove errors, the CDR3 was defined following IMGT conventions as running from the conserved cysteine to phenylalanine. To get clonality, Shannon entropy was normalized by log2 of the number of productive unique TCRs and the result was subtracted from 1. CD4 or CD8 identity of scalp clones was inferred by cross-referencing scalp TCRbeta sequences with sorted blood CD4 and CD8 repertoires. Not all clones reach the TCRdb copy of this immuneACCESS table, which keeps in-frame sequences only. Checked studies attribute under half of the gap to unresolved V genes and leave the rest unexplained. D and trimming were read from the DNA, whereas the V and J calls and clone size are those reported in that table. The sample data list 110,000 to 150,000 clones, and about three fifths of these were observed just once. The top ten clonotypes cover approximately 6.5% of the sample.

Study-wide conclusions, independent of this receptor: Compared with mice, TCR sequences shared between patients were less clear, possibly partly because of HLA diversity across the patient population. Compared with normal scalp, lesional scalp, particularly in alopecia totalis/universalis, had higher clonality and more expanded CD8+ clones, which suggests antigenic drive. Unlike mouse skin, which is dominated by gammadelta T cells, normal human skin has resident alphabeta T cells that are also sequenced, and this complicates analysis of the scalp TCR repertoire.

Here the chain combines TRBV19 and TRBJ2-6; a weak D assignment points to TRBD2 (5 bases agree). The sample was CD4+ T cells sorted from blood, taken at week 0. This receptor was identified in a human donor with alopecia areata. The nucleotide sequence reads as follows: TGTGCCAGTAGTATAAGCGGTTCTGGGGCCAACGTCCTGACTTTC. Its translation is CASSISGSGANVLTF.